Sequencing of this TCR beta chain was carried out in a study of brain T cells in children with intractable seizures (dated by TCRdb to about 2021). Describing the broader study: A NanoString immunology panel was first used to screen resected brain tissue from about 53 pediatric epilepsy surgery cases for immune gene transcripts. About 65% of the 12 selected surgery cases also had pre-surgery blood sequenced, which left four cases with brain tissue only. Study-level results and caveats: Viral specificity was inferred only from CDR3 sequence similarity, and patients' HCMV serostatus was unknown. Sequencing depth differed between pre- and post-surgery blood, so clones missing from the pre-surgery sample may reflect undersampling.

The V end loses 1 base and the J end loses 2 bases, and a stretch of 7 bases separates them. From the germline V gene, CDR1 is MGHRA and CDR2 is YSYEKL. The CDR3 runs 14 amino acids, cysteine and phenylalanine included. CDR3 DNA is the only sequence kept; it has 42 bases, read in frame from the first base. TCR beta chain sequences were generated from genomic DNA using the immunoSEQ assay. As for how the authors treated the data: CDR3 sequences not starting with the conserved framework cysteine at position 104 were manually removed. To get clonality, the normalized Shannon's Diversity Index was subtracted from one, giving values from 0 (maximal diversity) to 1 (oligoclonal). To check whether a given CDR3 had different frequencies in two samples, for example brain versus blood, chi-squared comparison-of-proportions tests were used. Public clonotypes were found through immuneACCESS searches, while the VDJdb browser was used to judge similarity to known antiviral clonotypes. The immuneACCESS repertoire file appears here via TCRdb, limited to in-frame rearrangements. These files lack a portion of the clones; in checked studies, under half of the deficit traces to unresolved V genes, and the cause of the others is not known. That table supplies the V and J calls and clone size; D and trimming were determined from the DNA. This sample has under 400,000 clones in its table, and 93% of those were observed once. The ten largest clones represent roughly 6% of the sample.

The sample's time point label, in plain terms: blood from clinic visit 5 months post-surgery; TSC patient then seizure free. The surgery cases with the highest brain T cell transcript signatures were chosen for TCR beta chain sequencing of brain tissue, and also of blood when blood was available. Before surgery, patients had received at least one anti-epileptic drug. TCR-sequenced patients were children with drug-resistant epilepsy due to tuberous sclerosis complex, focal cortical dysplasia, Rasmussen encephalitis or hemimegalencephaly. Bulk genomic DNA was extracted from unsorted brain tissue and whole blood with the Monarch genomic DNA purification kit. This clone was recorded only once. This clone's antigen is unknown. No base quality values were provided; no much bigger clone lies one nucleotide off.

The receptor comes from a boy under two years old with tuberous sclerosis and intractable seizures. The V gene is TRBV4-1 and the J gene is TRBJ2-3; the D gene is not confidently resolved. The material sequenced was peripheral blood, taken about 5 months after surgery. The CDR3 corresponds to CASSQGFFTDTQYF. The DNA is as follows: TGCGCCAGCAGCCAAGGGTTCTTCACAGATACGCAGTATTTT.